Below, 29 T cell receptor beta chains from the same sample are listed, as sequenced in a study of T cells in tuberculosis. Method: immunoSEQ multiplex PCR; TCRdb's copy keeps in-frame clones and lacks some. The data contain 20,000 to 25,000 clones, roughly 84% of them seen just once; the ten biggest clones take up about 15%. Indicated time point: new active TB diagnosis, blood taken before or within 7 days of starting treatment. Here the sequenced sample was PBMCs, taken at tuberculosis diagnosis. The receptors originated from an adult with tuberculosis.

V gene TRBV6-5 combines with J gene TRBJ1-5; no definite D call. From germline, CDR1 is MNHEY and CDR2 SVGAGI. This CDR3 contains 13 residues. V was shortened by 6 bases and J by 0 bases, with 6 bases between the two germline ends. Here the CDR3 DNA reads TGTGCCAGCAGGGCTTATAGCAATCAGCCCCAGCATTTT. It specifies CASRAYSNQPQHF.

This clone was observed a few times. The CDR3: CASSKRGHTGNTIYF. DNA of the CDR3: TGTGCCAGCAGTAAACGGGGTCACACTGGAAACACCATATATTTT. The chain uses TRBV28 and TRBJ1-3, with D unresolved. Germline V gives CDR1 MDHEN, CDR2 SYDVKM. V lost 5 bases to trimming and J lost 2 bases, with 13 bases between them. This CDR3 region has 15 residues.

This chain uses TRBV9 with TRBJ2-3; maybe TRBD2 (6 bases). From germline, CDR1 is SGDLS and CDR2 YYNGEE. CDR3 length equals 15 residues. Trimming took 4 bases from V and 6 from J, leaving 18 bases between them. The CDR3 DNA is TGTGCCAGCAGCTCGGGACTCCAGGACGGGGATACGCAGTATTTT. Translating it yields CASSSGLQDGDTQYF.

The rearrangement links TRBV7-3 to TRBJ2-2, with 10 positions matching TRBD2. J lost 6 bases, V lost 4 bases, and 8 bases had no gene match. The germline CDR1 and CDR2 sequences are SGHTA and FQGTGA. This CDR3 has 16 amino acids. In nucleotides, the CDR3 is TGTGCCAGCAGCTCCATTCTAGCGGGAGTCCCCGGGGAGCTGTTTTTT. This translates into CASSSILAGVPGELFF.

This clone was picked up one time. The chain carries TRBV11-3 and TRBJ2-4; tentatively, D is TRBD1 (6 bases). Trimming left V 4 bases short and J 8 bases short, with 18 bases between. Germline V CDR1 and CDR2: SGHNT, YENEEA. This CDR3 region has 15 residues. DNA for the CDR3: TGTGCCAGCAGCTCAGGACAGCGGAAGGAGGACATTCAGTACTTC. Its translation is CASSSGQRKEDIQYF.

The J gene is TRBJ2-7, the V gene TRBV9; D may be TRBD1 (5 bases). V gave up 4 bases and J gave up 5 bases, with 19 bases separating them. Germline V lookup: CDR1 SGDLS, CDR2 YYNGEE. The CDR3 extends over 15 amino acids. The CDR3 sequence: CASSKRVEGAHEQYF. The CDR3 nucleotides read TGTGCCAGCAGCAAAAGAGTGGAAGGGGCGCACGAGCAGTACTTC.

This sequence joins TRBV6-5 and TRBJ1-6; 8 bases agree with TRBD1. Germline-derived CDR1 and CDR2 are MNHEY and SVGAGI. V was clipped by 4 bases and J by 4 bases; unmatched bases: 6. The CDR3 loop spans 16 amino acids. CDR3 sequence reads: CASSFGQGPYNSPLHF. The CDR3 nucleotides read TGTGCCAGCAGTTTCGGACAGGGCCCTTATAATTCACCCCTCCACTTT.

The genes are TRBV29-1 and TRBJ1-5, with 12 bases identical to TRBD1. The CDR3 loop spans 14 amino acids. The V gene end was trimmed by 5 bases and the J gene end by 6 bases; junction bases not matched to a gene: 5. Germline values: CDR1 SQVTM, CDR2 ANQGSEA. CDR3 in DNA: TGCAGCGTTAGGGACAGGGGGCCTACTCAGCCCCAGCATTTT. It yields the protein CSVRDRGPTQPQHF.

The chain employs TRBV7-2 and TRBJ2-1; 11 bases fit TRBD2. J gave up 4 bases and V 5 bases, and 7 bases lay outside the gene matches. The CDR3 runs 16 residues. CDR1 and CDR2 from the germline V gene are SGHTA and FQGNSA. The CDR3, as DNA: TGTGCCAGCAGCATTGTGCTAGCGGGGGGATACAATGAGCAGTTCTTC. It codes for CASSIVLAGGYNEQFF. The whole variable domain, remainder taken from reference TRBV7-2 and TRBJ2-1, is GAGVSQSPSNKVTEKGKDVELRCDPISGHTALYWYRQSLGQGLEFLIYFQGNSAPDKSGLPSDRFSAERTGGSVSTLTIQRTQQEDSAVYLCASSIVLAGGYNEQFFGPGTRLTVL.

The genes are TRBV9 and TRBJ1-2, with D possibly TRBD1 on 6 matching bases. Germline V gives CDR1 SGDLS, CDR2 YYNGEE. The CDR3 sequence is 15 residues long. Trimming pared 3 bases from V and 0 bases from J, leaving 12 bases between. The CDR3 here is CASSDYQGTNYGYTF. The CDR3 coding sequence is TGTGCCAGCAGCGACTATCAGGGGACTAACTATGGCTACACCTTC.

CDR3 region: CASSKRGSPLGTGELFF. CDR3 in DNA: TGTGCCAGCAGCAAAAGGGGGTCACCCCTTGGGACCGGGGAGCTGTTTTTT. The chain is built from TRBV27 and TRBJ2-2; tentatively, D is TRBD1 (6 bases). V gave up 6 bases and J gave up 5 bases, with 22 bases separating them. This CDR3 has 17 amino acids. CDR1 and CDR2 (germline): MNHEY, SMNVEV (reference sequence).

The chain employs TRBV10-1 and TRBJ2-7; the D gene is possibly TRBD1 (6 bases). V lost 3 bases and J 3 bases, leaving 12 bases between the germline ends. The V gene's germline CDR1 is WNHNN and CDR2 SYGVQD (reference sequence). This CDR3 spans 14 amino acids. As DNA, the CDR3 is TGCGCCAGCAGTGAACGGACAGCAGGCTACGAGCAGTACTTC. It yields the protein CASSERTAGYEQYF.

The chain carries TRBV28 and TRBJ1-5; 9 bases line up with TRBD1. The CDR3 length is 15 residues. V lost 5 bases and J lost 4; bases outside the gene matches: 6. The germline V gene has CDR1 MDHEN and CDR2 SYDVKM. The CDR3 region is CASSVWDRENQPQHF. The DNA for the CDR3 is TGTGCCAGCAGTGTGTGGGACAGGGAAAATCAGCCCCAGCATTTT.

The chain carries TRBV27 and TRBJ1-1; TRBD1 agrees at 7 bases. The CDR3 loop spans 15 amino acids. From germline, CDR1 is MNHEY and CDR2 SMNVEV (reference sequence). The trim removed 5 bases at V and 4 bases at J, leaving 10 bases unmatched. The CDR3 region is CASSLDSRGPTEAFF. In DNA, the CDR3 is TGTGCCAGCAGTCTCGACTCTAGGGGGCCCACTGAAGCTTTCTTT.

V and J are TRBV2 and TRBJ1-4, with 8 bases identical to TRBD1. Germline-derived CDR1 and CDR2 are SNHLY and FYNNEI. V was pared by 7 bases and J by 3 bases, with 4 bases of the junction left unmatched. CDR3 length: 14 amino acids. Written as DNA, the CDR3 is TGTGCCAGCAACCCGGGACAGGCTAATGAAAAACTGTTTTTT. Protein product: CASNPGQANEKLFF.

CDR3: CASSATPTGFNQPQHF. For the CDR3, the DNA is TGCGCCAGCAGTGCGACCCCGACAGGGTTCAATCAGCCCCAGCATTTT. This sequence joins TRBV10-2 and TRBJ1-5; 7 bases map to TRBD1. CDR1 and CDR2 (germline): WSHSY, SAAADI. The CDR3 covers 16 residues. The V segment lost 4 bases and the J segment 3 bases; nucleotides outside the gene matches: 9.

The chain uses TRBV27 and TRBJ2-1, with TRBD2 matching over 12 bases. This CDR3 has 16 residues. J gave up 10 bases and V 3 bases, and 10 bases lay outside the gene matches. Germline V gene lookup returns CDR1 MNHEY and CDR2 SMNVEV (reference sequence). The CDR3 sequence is CASSLPGQGTSGEQFF. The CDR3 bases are TGTGCCAGCAGTTTGCCGGGACAGGGGACTAGCGGGGAGCAGTTCTTC.

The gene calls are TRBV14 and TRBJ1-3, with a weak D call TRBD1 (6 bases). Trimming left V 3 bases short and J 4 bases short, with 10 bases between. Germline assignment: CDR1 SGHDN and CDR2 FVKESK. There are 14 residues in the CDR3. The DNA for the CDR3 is TGTGCCAGCAGCCACGGGACATTCGGAAACACCATATATTTT. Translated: CASSHGTFGNTIYF.

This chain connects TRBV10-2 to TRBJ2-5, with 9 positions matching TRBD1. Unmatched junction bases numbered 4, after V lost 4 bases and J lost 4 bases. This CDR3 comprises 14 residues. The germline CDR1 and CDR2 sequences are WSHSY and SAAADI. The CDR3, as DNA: TGCGCCAGCAGTGGGGGGACAGGGCGAGAGACCCAGTACTTC. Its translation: CASSGGTGRETQYF.

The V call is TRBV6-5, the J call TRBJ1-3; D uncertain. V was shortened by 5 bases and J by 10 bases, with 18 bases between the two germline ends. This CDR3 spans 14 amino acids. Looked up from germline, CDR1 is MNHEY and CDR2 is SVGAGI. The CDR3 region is CASSPGLPYITIYF. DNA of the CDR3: TGTGCCAGCAGTCCCGGGTTGCCGTACATAACCATATATTTT.

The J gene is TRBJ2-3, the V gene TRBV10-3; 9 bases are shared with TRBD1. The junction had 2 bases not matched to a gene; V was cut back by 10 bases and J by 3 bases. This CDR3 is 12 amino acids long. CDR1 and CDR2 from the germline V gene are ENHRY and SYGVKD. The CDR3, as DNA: TGTGCCACACAGGGGGCTACAGATACGCAGTATTTT. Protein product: CATQGATDTQYF.

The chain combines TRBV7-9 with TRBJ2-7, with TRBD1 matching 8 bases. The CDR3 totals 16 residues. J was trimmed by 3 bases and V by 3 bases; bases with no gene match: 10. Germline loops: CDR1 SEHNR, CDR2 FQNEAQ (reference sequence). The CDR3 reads CASSFPTGTGNYEQYF. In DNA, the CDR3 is TGTGCCAGCAGCTTTCCCACCGGGACAGGTAACTACGAGCAGTACTTC.

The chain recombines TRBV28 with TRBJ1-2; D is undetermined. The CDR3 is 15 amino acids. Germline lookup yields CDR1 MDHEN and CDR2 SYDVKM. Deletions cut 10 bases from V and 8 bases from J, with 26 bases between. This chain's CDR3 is CATTAGHGRVGGYTF. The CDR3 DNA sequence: TGTGCCACAACCGCGGGCCACGGGAGGGTGGGAGGCTACACCTTC.

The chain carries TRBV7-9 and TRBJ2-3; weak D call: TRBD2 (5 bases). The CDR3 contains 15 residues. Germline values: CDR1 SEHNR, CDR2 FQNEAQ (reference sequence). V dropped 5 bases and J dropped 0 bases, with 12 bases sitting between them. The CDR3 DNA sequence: TGTGCCAGCAGCCCTAAGCGGAGAAGCACAGATACGCAGTATTTT. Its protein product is CASSPKRRSTDTQYF. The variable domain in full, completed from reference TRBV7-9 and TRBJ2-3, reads DTGVSQNPRHKITKRGQNVTFRCDPISEHNRLYWYRQTLGQGPEFLTYFQNEAQLEKSRLLSDRFSAERPKGSFSTLEIQRTEQGDSAMYLCASSPKRRSTDTQYFGPGTRLTVL.

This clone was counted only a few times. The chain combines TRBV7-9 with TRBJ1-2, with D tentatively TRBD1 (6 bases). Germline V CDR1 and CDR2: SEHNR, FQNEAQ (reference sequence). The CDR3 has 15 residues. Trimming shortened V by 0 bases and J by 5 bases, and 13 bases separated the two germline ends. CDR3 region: CASSLAPGERYGYTF. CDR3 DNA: TGTGCCAGCAGCTTAGCGCCAGGGGAACGGTATGGCTACACCTTC.

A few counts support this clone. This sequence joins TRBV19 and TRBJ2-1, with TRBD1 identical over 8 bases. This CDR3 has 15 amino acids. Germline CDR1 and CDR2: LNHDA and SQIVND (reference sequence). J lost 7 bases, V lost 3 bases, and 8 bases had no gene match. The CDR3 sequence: CASSIWTGSGNEQFF. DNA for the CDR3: TGTGCCAGTAGTATTTGGACAGGGTCAGGGAATGAGCAGTTCTTC.

In DNA, the CDR3 is TGCAGTGCTAGTTTTGAGATTGAGCAGTTCTTC. Its protein is CSASFEIEQFF. This chain connects TRBV20-1 to TRBJ2-1; D is unresolved. The length of the CDR3 is 11 residues. From germline, CDR1 is DFQATT and CDR2 SNEGSKA (reference sequence). The germline V and J ends were trimmed by 3 bases and 9 bases, with 9 bases remaining between them.

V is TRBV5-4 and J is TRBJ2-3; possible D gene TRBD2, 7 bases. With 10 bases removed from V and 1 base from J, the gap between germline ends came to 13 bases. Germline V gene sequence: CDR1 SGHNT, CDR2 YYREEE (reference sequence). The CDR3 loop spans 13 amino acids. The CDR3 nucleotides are TGTGCCTACCGGGGGGCAGGCACAGATACGCAGTATTTT. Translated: CAYRGAGTDTQYF.

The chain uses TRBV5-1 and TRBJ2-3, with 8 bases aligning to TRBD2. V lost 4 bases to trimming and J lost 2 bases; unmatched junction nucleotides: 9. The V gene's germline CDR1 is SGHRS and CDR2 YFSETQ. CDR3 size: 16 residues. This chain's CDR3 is CASSLEVAGPTDTQYF. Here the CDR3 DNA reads TGCGCCAGCAGCCTGGAGGTAGCGGGGCCCACAGATACGCAGTATTTT.